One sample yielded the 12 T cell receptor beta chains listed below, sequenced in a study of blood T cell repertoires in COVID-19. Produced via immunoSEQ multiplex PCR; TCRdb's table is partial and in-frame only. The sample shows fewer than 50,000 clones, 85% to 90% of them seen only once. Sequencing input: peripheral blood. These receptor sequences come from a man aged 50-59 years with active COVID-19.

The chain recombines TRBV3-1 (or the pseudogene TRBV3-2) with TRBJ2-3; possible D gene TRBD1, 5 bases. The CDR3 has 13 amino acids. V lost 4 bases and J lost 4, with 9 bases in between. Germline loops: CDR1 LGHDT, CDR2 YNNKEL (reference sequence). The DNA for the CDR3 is TGTGCCAGCAGCCTTGGGGCGGCAGATACGCAGTATTTT. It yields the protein CASSLGAADTQYF.

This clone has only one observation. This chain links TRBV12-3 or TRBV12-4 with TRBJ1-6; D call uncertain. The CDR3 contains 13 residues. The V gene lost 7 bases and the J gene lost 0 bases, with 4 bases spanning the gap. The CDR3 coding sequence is TGTGCCAGCAAGCCCTCCTATAATTCACCCCTCCACTTT. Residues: CASKPSYNSPLHF.

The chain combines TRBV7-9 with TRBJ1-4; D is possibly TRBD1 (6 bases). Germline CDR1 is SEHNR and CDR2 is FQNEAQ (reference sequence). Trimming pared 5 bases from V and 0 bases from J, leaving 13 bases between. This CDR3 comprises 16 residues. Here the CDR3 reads CASSPDRLTTNEKLFF. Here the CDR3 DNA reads TGTGCCAGCAGCCCGGACAGACTTACAACTAATGAAAAACTGTTTTTT.

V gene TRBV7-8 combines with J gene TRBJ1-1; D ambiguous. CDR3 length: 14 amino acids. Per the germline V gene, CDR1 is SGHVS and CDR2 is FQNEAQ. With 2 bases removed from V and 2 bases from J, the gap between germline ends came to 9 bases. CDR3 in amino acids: CASSLIGVNTEAFF. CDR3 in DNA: TGTGCCAGCAGCTTAATCGGGGTTAACACTGAAGCTTTCTTT.

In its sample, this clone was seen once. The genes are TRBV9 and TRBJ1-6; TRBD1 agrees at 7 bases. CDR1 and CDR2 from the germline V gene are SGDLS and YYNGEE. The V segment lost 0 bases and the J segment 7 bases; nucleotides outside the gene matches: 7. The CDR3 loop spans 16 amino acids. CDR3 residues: CASSVGRGLKNSPLHF. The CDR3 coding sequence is TGTGCCAGCAGCGTAGGGAGGGGGCTTAAGAATTCACCCCTCCACTTT.

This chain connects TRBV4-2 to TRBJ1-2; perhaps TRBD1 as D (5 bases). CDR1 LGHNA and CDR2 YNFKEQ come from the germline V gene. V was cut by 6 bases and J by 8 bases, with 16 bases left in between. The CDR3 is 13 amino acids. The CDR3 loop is CASSGGRMDGYTF. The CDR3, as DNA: TGTGCCAGCAGTGGGGGGAGGATGGACGGCTACACCTTC.

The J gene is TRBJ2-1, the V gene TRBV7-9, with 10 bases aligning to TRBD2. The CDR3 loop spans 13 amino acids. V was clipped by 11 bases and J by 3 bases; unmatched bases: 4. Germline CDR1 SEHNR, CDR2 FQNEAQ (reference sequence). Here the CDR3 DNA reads TGTGCCGTAAGCGGGAGGGGCTACAATGAGCAGTTCTTC. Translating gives CAVSGRGYNEQFF.

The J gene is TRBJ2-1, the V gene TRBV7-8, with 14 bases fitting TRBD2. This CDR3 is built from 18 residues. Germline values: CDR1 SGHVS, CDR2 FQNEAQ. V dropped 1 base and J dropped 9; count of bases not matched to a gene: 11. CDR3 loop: CASSLDEGLAGERGEQFF. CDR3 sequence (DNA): TGTGCCAGCAGCTTAGATGAGGGACTAGCGGGAGAACGGGGTGAGCAGTTCTTC.

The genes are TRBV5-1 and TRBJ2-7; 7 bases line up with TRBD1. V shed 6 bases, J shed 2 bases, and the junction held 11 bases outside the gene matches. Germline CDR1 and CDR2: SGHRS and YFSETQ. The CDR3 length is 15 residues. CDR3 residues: CASTDRTGKTYEQYF. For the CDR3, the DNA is TGCGCCAGCACCGATCGGACAGGCAAAACCTACGAGCAGTACTTC.

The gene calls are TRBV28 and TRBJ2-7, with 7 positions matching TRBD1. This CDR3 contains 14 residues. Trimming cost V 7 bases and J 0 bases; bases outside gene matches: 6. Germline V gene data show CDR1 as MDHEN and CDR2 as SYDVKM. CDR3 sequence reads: CASNSGQLSYEQYF. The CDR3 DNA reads TGTGCCAGCAACTCGGGACAGCTCTCCTACGAGCAGTACTTC.

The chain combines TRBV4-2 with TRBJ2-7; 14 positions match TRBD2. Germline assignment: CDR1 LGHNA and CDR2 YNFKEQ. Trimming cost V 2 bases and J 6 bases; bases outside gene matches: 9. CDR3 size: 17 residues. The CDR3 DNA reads TGTGCCAGCAGCCAACCCTCGACTAGCGGGGGGGCCCCCGAGCAGTACTTC. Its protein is CASSQPSTSGGAPEQYF.

The CDR3 region is CASSLGIGDGYTF. CDR3 in DNA: TGTGCCAGCAGCTTAGGGATCGGGGATGGCTACACCTTC. The rearrangement links TRBV7-2 to TRBJ1-2; D is uncertain. Trimming removed 1 base from V and 6 bases from J, with 9 bases in between. Germline V gene data show CDR1 as SGHTA and CDR2 as FQGNSA. The CDR3 covers 13 residues.